This TCR beta chain comes out of a study of PD-L1 blockade in urothelial cancer (dated by TCRdb to the late 2010s). Describing the broader study: All patients started therapy around 2014 and received atezolizumab 1,200 mg intravenously every 3 weeks. Twenty-five of 29 patients were males with bladder-origin urothelial cancer, and about 60% of the 29 reported a prior smoking history. Blood samples were analyzed at two time points: 3 weeks after treatment start (second dose) and 6 weeks after treatment start. An exploratory multi-omic analysis was conducted of the somatic, immune and clinical correlates of response to PD-L1 blockade with atezolizumab in urothelial cancer. Progression-free survival longer than 6 months counted as durable clinical benefit, and TCR features were additionally tested against both progression-free and overall survival. Patients had an ECOG performance status of 0 or 1 and had received between 0 and 3 prior chemotherapy regimens. Twenty-nine patients had pretreatment blood TCR-seq, about 25 had at least one posttreatment blood collection, and about 25 had tumor TCR-seq. Durable clinical benefit was achieved by nine patients and was not achieved by 20 patients. Pretreatment tumor samples and matched peripheral blood, collected serially before and after atezolizumab treatment, underwent TCR sequencing. Whole exome sequencing and RNA sequencing of pretreatment tumors were performed alongside TCR sequencing in the same patients. Blood samples yielded a median of approximately 150,000 T cells and roughly 80,000 unique TCRs, with median clonality approximately 0.08.

Notes on this clone: No antigen is known for it. The record has no base qualities; no much larger clone is one base away.

The paper's findings and limits, for the study overall: Small sample size (n of about 29) and many exploratory analyses mean the results are intended to be hypothesis-generating. Among patients with durable benefit, tumor-associated TCR clones showed greater expansion in peripheral blood 3 weeks after treatment started (n ≈ 20, p = 0.022). Improved progression-free and overall survival was found to be associated with pretreatment peripheral blood TCR clonality below the median.

Via the germline V gene, CDR1 is SGDLS and CDR2 YYNGEE. From the cysteine through the phenylalanine, the CDR3 covers 17 amino acids. The read is trimmed to its CDR3 DNA, 51 bases read in frame from base 1. A distance of 19 bases separates the germline ends of V and J, which lose 1 base and 4 bases respectively. Each PCR received spiked-in synthetic TCR analog templates so that absolute template abundance could be estimated from read counts. Using the immunoSEQ assay, TCRbeta CDR3 regions were amplified from genomic DNA with bias-controlled V and J gene primers. Sequencing of rearranged TCRbeta segments was done at approximately 20X coverage. For the original study's pipeline: Sequencing errors were corrected by clustering, and CDR3s were annotated against IMGT so that V, D and J genes could be assigned. Downstream analyses used only productive TCRbeta rearrangements, leaving out any out-of-frame or stop-codon sequences. Clonality was calculated as one minus the Shannon entropy normalized by the log of the number of unique productive sequences. Clones differing between time points or between blood and tumor were identified by Fisher's exact test with Benjamini-Hochberg correction at adjusted p below 0.01. TCRdb's version of the immuneACCESS table is confined to in-frame rearrangements and falls short of the full clone set. An unresolved V gene accounts for under half of the shortfall where checked; the remainder is of unknown origin. The DNA was the basis for D and trimming; V, J and clone size are from that table. A total of approximately 50,000 clones appear in this sample, around 83% of them only once. The ten top clones hold roughly 20% of the sample.

Read against the paper, the sample's time point label means: pretreatment peripheral blood. The cohort included 29 patients with locally advanced or metastatic urothelial carcinoma who were treated at Memorial Sloan Kettering on a trial protocol. Peripheral blood mononuclear cells were collected pretreatment and during treatment, with between 1 and 8 total time points per patient. The Qiagen DNeasy Blood extraction kit was used to purify genomic DNA from total PBMCs and tumor samples. PBMCs were collected pretreatment and during treatment and were isolated and stored as previously described. In this chain, TRBV9 is recombined with TRBJ2-3; the D gene is perhaps TRBD1, on 6 matching bases. The clonotype was recovered from a man in his 60s with urothelial cancer. The source was PBMCs, collected around atezolizumab (anti-PD-L1) treatment. The DNA sequence is given as TGTGCCAGCAGCGTATCCCCCGCAGGGGTAATGGCAGATACGCAGTATTTT. Translated, this is CASSVSPAGVMADTQYF.